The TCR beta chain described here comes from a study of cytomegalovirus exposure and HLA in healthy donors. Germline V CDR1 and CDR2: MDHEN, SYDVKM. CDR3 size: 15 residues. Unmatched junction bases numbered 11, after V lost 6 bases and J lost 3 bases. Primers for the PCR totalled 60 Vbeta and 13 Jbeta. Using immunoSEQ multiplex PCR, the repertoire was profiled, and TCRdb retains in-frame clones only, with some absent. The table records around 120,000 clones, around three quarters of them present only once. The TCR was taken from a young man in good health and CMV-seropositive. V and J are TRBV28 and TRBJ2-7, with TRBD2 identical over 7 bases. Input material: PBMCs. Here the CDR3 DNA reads TGTGCCAGCAGCCTTGGGGGGGTAGCGGGCTACGAGCAGTACTTC. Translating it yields CASSLGGVAGYEQYF.